Following are 2 T cell receptor beta chains from one sample sequenced in a study of beta chain features in type 1 diabetes. Findings of the study overall: Patients with Type 1 diabetes showed moderately but significantly shorter TCRB CDR3s in all four CD4+ subsets.

Which antigens these TCRs recognize remains unknown. Every bit of the isolated RNA underwent reverse transcription, so sequencing read expressed TCRB transcripts. Libraries were prepared by immunoSEQ multiplex PCR; TCRdb keeps only in-frame clonotypes and omits some of them. The sample carries 150,000 to 200,000 clones, more than 60% recorded once. The sample was naive CD4+ T cells from blood. The source of these receptors is a man between 25 and 39 years old with type 1 diabetes.

The chain couples TRBV29-1 to TRBJ2-3; the match to TRBD2 covers 9 bases. CDR1 is SQVTM, CDR2 ANQGSEA, per germline. This CDR3 spans 14 amino acids. V dropped 4 bases and J dropped 4; count of bases not matched to a gene: 6. The CDR3 is CSVASGGPPDTQYF. The CDR3 nucleotides read TGCAGCGTTGCCAGCGGGGGGCCTCCAGATACGCAGTATTTT.

The rearrangement joins TRBV30 to TRBJ2-7; 8 nucleotides align to TRBD1. The CDR3 has 12 amino acids. Trimming cost V 2 bases and J 5 bases; bases outside gene matches: 2. Germline V gene sequence: CDR1 GTSNPN, CDR2 SVGIG (reference sequence). The CDR3 region has the DNA TGTGCCTGGAGTCCAGGGGGCCACGAGCAGTACTTC. Its protein is CAWSPGGHEQYF.